Included here is one T cell receptor (beta chain) sequence, with context. Profiling relied on immunoSEQ multiplex PCR, and the TCRdb table lists in-frame clones only, not all of them. The sample includes 55,000 or so clones, around 81% of them seen just once. This entry belongs to a study of T cells in localized non-small cell lung cancer. Germline CDR1 and CDR2: MNHEY and SVGAGI. The CDR3 has 15 residues. Trimming left V 5 bases short and J 3 bases short, with 13 bases between. V is TRBV6-5 and J is TRBJ2-2, with D tentatively TRBD2 (6 bases). The sequences come from PBMCs, collected before any cancer treatment. This clonotype was sampled from a woman aged 40-70 years with stage II lung adenocarcinoma. The CDR3 coding sequence is TGTGCCAGCAGTAGACTAGGGGCGTACACCGGGGAGCTGTTTTTT. Translated, it gives CASSRLGAYTGELFF.